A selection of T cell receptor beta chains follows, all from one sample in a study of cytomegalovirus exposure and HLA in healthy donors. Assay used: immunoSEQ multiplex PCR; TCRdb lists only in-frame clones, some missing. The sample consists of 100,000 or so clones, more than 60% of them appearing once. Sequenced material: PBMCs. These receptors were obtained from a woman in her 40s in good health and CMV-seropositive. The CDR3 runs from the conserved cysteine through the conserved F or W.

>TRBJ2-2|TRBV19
CASSPRGGQGTGELFF
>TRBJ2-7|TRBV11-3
CASSLRGGLAYEQYF
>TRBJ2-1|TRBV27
CASSLMRGPHNEQFF
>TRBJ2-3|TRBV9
CASSVLAGGADTQYF
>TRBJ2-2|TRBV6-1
CASSEDPTGATGELFF
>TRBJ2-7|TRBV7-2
CASSLSSGGSYEQYF
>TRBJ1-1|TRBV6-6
CASSYLDSRNTEAFF
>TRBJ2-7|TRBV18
CASSPTSGSNEQYF
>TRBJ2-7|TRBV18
CASSPEEAFPYEQYF
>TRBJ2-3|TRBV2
CASRRTGLNSTDTQYF
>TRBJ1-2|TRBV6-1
CASSTRGRPGDGYTF
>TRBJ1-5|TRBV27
CASSMLNWGPNQPQHF
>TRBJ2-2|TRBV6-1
CASSGSRYTGELFF
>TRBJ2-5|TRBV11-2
CASSLGGLWRETQYF
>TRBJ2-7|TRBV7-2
CASSSRGGGPYEQYF
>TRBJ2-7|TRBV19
CASSVRDRGPYEQYF
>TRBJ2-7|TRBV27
CASSTSGTFYEQYF
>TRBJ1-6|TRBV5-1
CASKGQVVDSPLHF
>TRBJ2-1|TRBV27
CASSLDTQITYNEQFF
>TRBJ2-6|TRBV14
CASSKKQVAGANVLTF
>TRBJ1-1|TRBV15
CATSRDQTVAFF
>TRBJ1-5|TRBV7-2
CASSPGLAGNQPQHF
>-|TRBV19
CASRNRGHEQYF
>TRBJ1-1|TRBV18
CASSVDMTVPNTEAFF
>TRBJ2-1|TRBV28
CASSLPGRRASHDNEQFF
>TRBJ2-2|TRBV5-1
CASSLLAQGNTGELFF
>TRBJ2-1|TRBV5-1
CASSPTGTSNEQFF
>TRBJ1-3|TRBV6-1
CASSELRGSGNTIYF
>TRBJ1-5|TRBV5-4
CASSLGGGNQPQHF